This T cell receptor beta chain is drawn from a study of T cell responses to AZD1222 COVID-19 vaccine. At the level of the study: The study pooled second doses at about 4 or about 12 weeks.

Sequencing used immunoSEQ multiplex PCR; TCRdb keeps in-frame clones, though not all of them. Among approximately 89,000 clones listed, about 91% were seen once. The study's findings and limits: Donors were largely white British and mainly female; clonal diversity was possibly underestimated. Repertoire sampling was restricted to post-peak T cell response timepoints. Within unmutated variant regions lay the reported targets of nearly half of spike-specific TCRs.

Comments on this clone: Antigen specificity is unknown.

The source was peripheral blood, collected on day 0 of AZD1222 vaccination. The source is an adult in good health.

CDR3 amino acids: CASSISRQPQHF. In DNA, the CDR3 is TGTGCCAGTAGTATATCGAGGCAGCCCCAGCATTTT. The V and J genes are TRBV19 and TRBJ1-5; D is unresolved. The CDR3 has 12 amino acids. Germline CDR1 reads LNHDA; CDR2 reads SQIVND (reference sequence). The ends were cut back, 2 bases at V and 7 bases at J, with 6 bases in the middle.